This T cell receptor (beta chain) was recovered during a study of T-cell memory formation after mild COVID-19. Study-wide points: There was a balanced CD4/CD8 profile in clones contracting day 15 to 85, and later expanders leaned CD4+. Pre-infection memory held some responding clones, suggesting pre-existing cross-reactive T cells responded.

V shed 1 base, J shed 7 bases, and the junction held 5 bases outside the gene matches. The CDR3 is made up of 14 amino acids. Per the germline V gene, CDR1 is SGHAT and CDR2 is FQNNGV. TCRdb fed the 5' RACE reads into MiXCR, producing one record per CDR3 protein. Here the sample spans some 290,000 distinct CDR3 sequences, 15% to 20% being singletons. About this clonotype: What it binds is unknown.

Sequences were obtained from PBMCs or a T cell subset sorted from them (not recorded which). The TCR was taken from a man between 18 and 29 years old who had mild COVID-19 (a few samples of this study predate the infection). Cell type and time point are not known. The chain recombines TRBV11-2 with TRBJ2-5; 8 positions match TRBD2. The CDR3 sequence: CASSLAGGRGTQYF. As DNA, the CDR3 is TGTGCCAGCAGCTTAGCGGGGGGGCGAGGGACCCAGTACTTC.